Listed below are T cell receptor beta chains from one sample, sequenced in a study of cytomegalovirus exposure and HLA in healthy donors. The table came from immunoSEQ multiplex PCR; TCRdb's copy has only in-frame clones and leaves some out. This table holds about 240,000 clones, 82% found once. Sequenced sample: PBMCs. All receptors derive from a woman aged 40-49 years in good health and CMV-seropositive. Both conserved end residues are part of each CDR3. Fields, in order: D gene, clone size, J gene, V gene, CDR3 DNA, CDR3 protein. D genes are given only for firm matches. Only part of the rows carry a size: once, few, many, or a class if the clone is expanded.

>TRBD1|NA|TRBJ1-6|TRBV30
TGTGCCTGGAGCCCCGGACAGGGGGAGTTTTTTAATTCACCCCTCCACTTT
CAWSPGQGEFFNSPLHF
>TRBD1|once|TRBJ2-3|TRBV5-1
TGCGCCAGCAGCTTGGCCGGATGGGGACAGGGCGCAGATACGCAGTATTTT
CASSLAGWGQGADTQYF
>TRBD2|NA|TRBJ2-1|TRBV6-5
TGTGCCAGCAAAAGTGGCGGGAGTGCAGATGAGCAGTTCTTC
CASKSGGSADEQFF
>NA|NA|TRBJ1-2|TRBV7-9
TGTGCCAGCAGCTCGACAGTCAACTATGGCTACACCTTC
CASSSTVNYGYTF
>TRBD1|NA|TRBJ2-5|TRBV7-2
TGTGCCAGCAGCACCATACCGGGACAGGGAATTATTGGTACGGAGACCCAGTACTTC
CASSTIPGQGIIGTETQYF
>NA|NA|TRBJ2-7|TRBV27
TGTGCCAGCAGGCCCAACGCCCCCAACCGGGGGTGGGAGCAGTACTTC
CASRPNAPNRGWEQYF
>NA|NA|TRBJ1-2|TRBV19
TGTGCCAGCAAATACACACATACAGGGAACTATGGCTACACCTTC
CASKYTHTGNYGYTF
>NA|few|TRBJ1-1|TRBV4-1
TGCGCCAGCAGCCAAGATCGGGCCAGGGGAGTCTACACTGAAGCTTTCTTT
CASSQDRARGVYTEAFF
>TRBD2|NA|TRBJ2-7|TRBV11-2
TGTGCCAGCAGCTTAGAGGGCACTAGCGGGAGGGAGCAGTACTTC
CASSLEGTSGREQYF
>NA|NA|TRBJ1-2|TRBV9
TGTGCCAGCAGCGTAGATTTTCACAGCCTTTATGGCTACACCTTC
CASSVDFHSLYGYTF
>TRBD2|NA|TRBJ2-3|TRBV27
TGTGCCAAGAAGCGGGGGGTTGCAGATACGCAGTATTTT
CAKKRGVADTQYF
>TRBD1|NA|TRBJ2-3|TRBV12-5
TGTGCTAGTGGTTTCGGGACAGCTAGCACAGATACGCAGTATTTT
CASGFGTASTDTQYF
>TRBD1|NA|TRBJ1-3|TRBV5-6
TGTGCCAGCAGCGGATCCGGGACAGATCTTTTCTCTGGAAACACCATATATTTT
CASSGSGTDLFSGNTIYF
>NA|NA|TRBJ2-7|TRBV7-9
TGTTCCAGCTTTTCGCGGCGACCCTACGAGCAGTACTTC
CSSFSRRPYEQYF
>TRBD1|NA|TRBJ1-1|TRBV27
TGTGCCAGCAGTTTATACAGGGGGGGCAACACTGAAGCTTTCTTT
CASSLYRGGNTEAFF
>TRBD1|few|TRBJ1-1|TRBV25-1
TGTGCCAGCAGTACGGACAGGGTAACCACTGAAGCTTTCTTT
CASSTDRVTTEAFF
>NA|NA|TRBJ2-4|TRBV10-3
TGTGCCATCAGTGATGGACAGTACCAGAAAAACATTCAGTACTTC
CAISDGQYQKNIQYF
>NA|NA|TRBJ1-4|TRBV29-1
TGCAGCGTGGGGGGTGATGCAACTAATGAAAAACTGTTTTTT
CSVGGDATNEKLFF
>TRBD1|few|TRBJ2-5|TRBV30
TGTGCCTGGGGGGACAGGGTTCGGGAGCAGTACTTC
CAWGDRVREQYF
>TRBD2|NA|TRBJ2-1|TRBV4-1
TGCGCCAGCAGCCAAGACAGGCTTGGGCTAGCGGGAGGGCTCGAGCAGTTCTTC
CASSQDRLGLAGGLEQFF
>TRBD1|NA|TRBJ1-1|TRBV15
TGTGCCACCAGCAGAGGACAGGGCGATGGCACTGAAGCTTTCTTT
CATSRGQGDGTEAFF
>TRBD1|NA|TRBJ2-7|TRBV29-1
TGCAGCGTGGGGGAAGGACAGGGGAACGAGCAGTACTTC
CSVGEGQGNEQYF
>NA|NA|TRBJ1-1|TRBV2
TGTGCCAGCAGTGGGACAGCCCAGAACACTGAAGCTTTCTTT
CASSGTAQNTEAFF
>NA|NA|TRBJ2-1|TRBV11-3
TGTGCCAGCAGCTTAGGCAGGGGCCATGAGCAGTTCTTC
CASSLGRGHEQFF
>TRBD2|NA|TRBJ2-1|TRBV6-1
TGTGCCAGCAGACTAGCGGGGGAGAATGAGCAGTTCTTC
CASRLAGENEQFF
>TRBD2|NA|TRBJ2-1|TRBV9
TGTGCCAGCAGCGTAGGCGGGAGGACCGGGGATGAGCAGTTCTTC
CASSVGGRTGDEQFF
>NA|NA|TRBJ1-2|TRBV11-3
TGTGCCAGCAGCCCAGGACAGTCGCGCTATGGCTACACCTTC
CASSPGQSRYGYTF
>TRBD2|NA|TRBJ2-2|TRBV6-5
TGTGCCAGCAGTTACTCCGACGCGGGAGACCGGGAGCTGTTTTTT
CASSYSDAGDRELFF
>NA|NA|TRBJ2-5|TRBV11-2
TGTGCCAGCAGCTTAGATAATGGGGGGGCAGAGACCCAGTACTTC
CASSLDNGGAETQYF
>NA|NA|TRBJ1-5|TRBV28
TGTGCCAGCAGAGGAGGGGACGATAGGGTTCAGCCCCAGCATTTT
CASRGGDDRVQPQHF
>TRBD2|NA|TRBJ2-1|TRBV9
TGTGCCAGCAGCCTACGCCCGGGGGGATCATACAATGAGCAGTTCTTC
CASSLRPGGSYNEQFF
>TRBD2|NA|TRBJ2-4|TRBV10-3
TGTGCCATCAGTGGAAGCGGGGGGGGAGCCAAAAACATTCAGTACTTC
CAISGSGGGAKNIQYF
>TRBD1|NA|TRBJ2-7|TRBV4-2
TGTGCCAGCAGCCAAGATCCCCAGGGGGCAGGGGGCGAGCAGTACTTC
CASSQDPQGAGGEQYF
>TRBD1|NA|TRBJ2-3|TRBV10-3
TGTGCCATCAGTGGACAGGGTCGGCTGGATACGCAGTATTTT
CAISGQGRLDTQYF
>TRBD1|NA|TRBJ2-1|TRBV6-5
TGTGCCAGCAGACAACAGGGGGCGGCCTACAATGAGCAGTTCTTC
CASRQQGAAYNEQFF
>TRBD1|NA|TRBJ1-6|TRBV5-5
TGTGCCAGCACCAGACAGGGGGTGAGCTCCTATAATTCACCCCTCCACTTT
CASTRQGVSSYNSPLHF
>NA|NA|TRBJ2-1|TRBV10-1
TGCGCCAGCAGTGCGGGGGACTCCTACAATGAGCAGTTCTTC
CASSAGDSYNEQFF
>TRBD1|NA|TRBJ2-7|TRBV29-1
TGCAGCGTTGTGGGTGGACAGGGGGCCCACGAGCAGTACTTC
CSVVGGQGAHEQYF
>NA|NA|TRBJ1-1|TRBV4-3
TGCGCCAGCAGCCAAGGTTCAAGGAGTGAAGCTTTCTTT
CASSQGSRSEAFF
>TRBD1|NA|TRBJ2-1|TRBV7-2
TGTGCCAGCAGCCCCTGGGGGGACAGGGCGGCCCTTGAGCAGTTCTTC
CASSPWGDRAALEQFF
>NA|once|TRBJ2-1|TRBV5-1
TGCGCCAGCAGCTTGACAGGAGTAACCAATGAGCAGTTCTTC
CASSLTGVTNEQFF
>TRBD1|NA|TRBJ1-2|TRBV6-5
TGTGCCAGCAGCTACCGGGACAGGCTACGAGGCTACACCTTC
CASSYRDRLRGYTF
>TRBD1|NA|TRBJ1-2|TRBV30
TGTGCCGGACGGGCGACAGGGGACTATGGCTACACCTTC
CAGRATGDYGYTF
>NA|NA|TRBJ1-1|TRBV29-1
TGCAGCGTTGAAGACAGGGGAGGGAGCACTGAAGCTTTCTTT
CSVEDRGGSTEAFF
>TRBD2|NA|TRBJ2-2|TRBV30
TGTGCCTGGAGTGTAGTAGCGGGAGGTAGCACCGGGGAGCTGTTTTTT
CAWSVVAGGSTGELFF
>NA|NA|TRBJ2-7|TRBV25-1
TGTGCCAGCAGTGAATGGGGGACATCCTCCTACGAGCAGTACTTC
CASSEWGTSSYEQYF
>TRBD1|NA|TRBJ2-7|TRBV9
TGTGCCAGCAGCCCGGGACAGAGATCTCCTGGCGAGCAGTACTTC
CASSPGQRSPGEQYF
>NA|once|TRBJ1-2|TRBV5-1
TGCGCCAGCAGCTTGGCTGGTCGTTCCACTGTTAACTATGGCTACACCTTC
CASSLAGRSTVNYGYTF
>TRBD1|NA|TRBJ1-6|TRBV5-6
TGTGCCAGCAGCTTGGGGACAGGGTTCCTCTCCTATAATTCACCCCTCCACTTT
CASSLGTGFLSYNSPLHF
>NA|once|TRBJ1-4|TRBV18
TGTGCCAGCTCATTACAGGGAGTTGATGAAAAACTGTTTTTT
CASSLQGVDEKLFF
>NA|NA|TRBJ1-2|TRBV7-2
TGTGCCAGCAGCTTAGCCGCAGGGGACTATGGCTACACCTTC
CASSLAAGDYGYTF
>NA|NA|TRBJ2-2|TRBV9
TGTGCCAGCAGCCAGGGACTTGAGAACACCGGGGAGCTGTTTTTT
CASSQGLENTGELFF
>TRBD1|NA|TRBJ1-4|TRBV4-1
TGCGCCAGCAGCCAGCTCAACAGGGGGCGAAATGAAAAACTGTTTTTT
CASSQLNRGRNEKLFF